This T cell receptor beta chain was captured by sequencing in a study of CD8 T cells in Susac syndrome. With random hexamers, reverse transcription was performed on about 0.5 to 1 ug of RNA. TCRdb independently ran MiXCR on the immunoSEQ multiplex PCR reads; one entry per CDR3 protein. The profile covers approximately 100,000 distinct CDR3 sequences, with around 95% appearing a single time and about 0.095% taken by the ten largest. Trimming stripped 4 bases from V and 1 base from J, with 10 bases between. Germline-derived CDR1 and CDR2 are SGHAT and FQNNGV. This CDR3 spans 15 amino acids. This TCR was recovered from a human donor in good health. The rearrangement uses TRBV11-2 and TRBJ2-2; D is undetermined. Input material: CD4+ T cells from PBMCs. Written as DNA, the CDR3 is TGTGCCAGCAGCTCGCCCAGACAGAACACCGGGGAGCTGTTTTTT. This sequence encodes CASSSPRQNTGELFF.